The rows below give T cell receptor beta chains drawn from one sample of a study of beta chain features in type 1 diabetes. Clones were read by immunoSEQ multiplex PCR, and TCRdb kept only the in-frame ones, dropping some. The sample shows 300,000 to 350,000 clones, 20% of them seen only once. The material sequenced was naive CD4+ T cells from blood. These receptors came from a woman under 30 in good health. The CDR3 runs from the conserved cysteine through the conserved F or W. Fields, in order: J gene, V gene, clone size, D gene, CDR3 protein, CDR3 DNA. A D gene is named only where the DNA matches it firmly. A clone size is listed for some rows: how often the clone was seen (once, few, many), or a class if it is expanded.

J gene: TRBJ2-1; V gene: TRBV25-1; clone size: .; D gene: .; CDR3 protein: CASSDGSISYNEQFF; CDR3 DNA: TGTGCCAGCAGTGACGGGAGCATCTCCTACAATGAGCAGTTCTTC
J gene: TRBJ2-1; V gene: TRBV28; clone size: .; D gene: TRBD1; CDR3 protein: CASSFGPGTGFYEQFF; CDR3 DNA: TGTGCCAGCAGTTTTGGACCCGGGACAGGGTTTTATGAGCAGTTCTTC
J gene: TRBJ1-1; V gene: TRBV30; clone size: .; D gene: .; CDR3 protein: CARRTLMNTEAFF; CDR3 DNA: TGTGCCCGCCGGACACTCATGAACACTGAAGCTTTCTTT
J gene: TRBJ2-5; V gene: TRBV30; clone size: few; D gene: .; CDR3 protein: CAWSVGSTDQETQYF; CDR3 DNA: TGTGCCTGGAGTGTAGGATCGACAGACCAAGAGACCCAGTACTTC
J gene: TRBJ2-3; V gene: TRBV2; clone size: few; D gene: .; CDR3 protein: CASSESREDTQYF; CDR3 DNA: TGTGCCAGCAGTGAGTCACGGGAAGATACGCAGTATTTT
J gene: TRBJ1-6; V gene: TRBV2; clone size: .; D gene: TRBD1; CDR3 protein: CAGQVTRNSPLHF; CDR3 DNA: TGTGCCGGACAGGTAACTCGAAATTCACCCCTCCACTTT
J gene: TRBJ1-3; V gene: TRBV2; clone size: .; D gene: .; CDR3 protein: CASRLAGNTIYF; CDR3 DNA: TGTGCCAGCAGACTTGCTGGAAACACCATATATTTT
J gene: TRBJ1-1; V gene: TRBV29-1; clone size: few; D gene: .; CDR3 protein: CSVEEFWNTEAFF; CDR3 DNA: TGCAGCGTTGAAGAGTTCTGGAACACTGAAGCTTTCTTT
J gene: TRBJ1-1; V gene: TRBV18; clone size: .; D gene: .; CDR3 protein: CASSPWDEWTTEAFF; CDR3 DNA: TGTGCCAGCTCACCATGGGATGAGTGGACAACTGAAGCTTTCTTT
J gene: TRBJ1-1; V gene: TRBV10-3; clone size: few; D gene: .; CDR3 protein: CAIRLTGRTEAFF; CDR3 DNA: TGTGCCATCAGGCTAACAGGGCGCACTGAAGCTTTCTTT
J gene: TRBJ1-2; V gene: TRBV9; clone size: .; D gene: TRBD1; CDR3 protein: CASSTPGQVFSGYTF; CDR3 DNA: TGTGCCAGCAGCACTCCGGGACAGGTCTTTTCTGGCTACACCTTC